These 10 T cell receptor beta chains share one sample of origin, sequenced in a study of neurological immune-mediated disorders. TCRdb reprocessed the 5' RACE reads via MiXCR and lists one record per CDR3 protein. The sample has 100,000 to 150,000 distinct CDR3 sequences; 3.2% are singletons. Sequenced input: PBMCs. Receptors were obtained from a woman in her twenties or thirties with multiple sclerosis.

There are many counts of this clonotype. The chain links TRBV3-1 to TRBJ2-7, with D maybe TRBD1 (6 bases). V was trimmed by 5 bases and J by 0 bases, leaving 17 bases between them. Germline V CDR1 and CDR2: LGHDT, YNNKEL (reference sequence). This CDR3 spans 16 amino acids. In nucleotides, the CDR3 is TGTGCCAGCAGCAACTGGACAGTAAATCCCTCCTACGAGCAGTACTTC. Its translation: CASSNWTVNPSYEQYF.

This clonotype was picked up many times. The chain's CDR3 is CAISEVGQGDSPLHF. The CDR3 DNA reads as TGTGCCATCAGTGAGGTGGGACAGGGTGATTCACCCCTCCACTTT. The V gene is TRBV10-3, the J gene TRBJ1-6, with 9 bases identical to TRBD1. The CDR3 has 15 amino acids. Trimming cost V 2 bases and J 8 bases; bases outside gene matches: 4. Germline V gene sequence: CDR1 ENHRY, CDR2 SYGVKD.

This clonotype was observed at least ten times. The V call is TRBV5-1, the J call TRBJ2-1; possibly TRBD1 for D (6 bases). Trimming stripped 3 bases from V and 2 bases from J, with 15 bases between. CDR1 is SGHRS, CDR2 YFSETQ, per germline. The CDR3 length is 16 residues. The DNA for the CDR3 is TGCGCCAGCAGCTGGAAGGGGACATATACCTACAATGAGCAGTTCTTC. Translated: CASSWKGTYTYNEQFF.

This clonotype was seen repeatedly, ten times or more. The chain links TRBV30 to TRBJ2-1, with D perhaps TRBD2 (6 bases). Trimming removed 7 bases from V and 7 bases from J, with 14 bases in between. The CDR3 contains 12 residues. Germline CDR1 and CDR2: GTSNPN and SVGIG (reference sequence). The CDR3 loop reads CASEGLVNEQFF. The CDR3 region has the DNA TGTGCCTCGGAGGGGCTAGTAAATGAGCAGTTCTTC.

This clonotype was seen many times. CDR3 protein: CASSERQFNYGYTF. CDR3 DNA: TGTGCCAGCAGTGAAAGGCAGTTTAACTATGGCTACACCTTC. V and J are TRBV2 and TRBJ1-2; no firm D call. V shed 2 bases and J shed 1 base, with 8 bases lying between them. The CDR3 loop spans 14 amino acids. Germline loops: CDR1 SNHLY, CDR2 FYNNEI.

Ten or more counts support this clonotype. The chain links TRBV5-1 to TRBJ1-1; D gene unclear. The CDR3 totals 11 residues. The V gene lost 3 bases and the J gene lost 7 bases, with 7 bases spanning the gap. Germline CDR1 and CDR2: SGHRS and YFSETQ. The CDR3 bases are TGCGCCAGCAGCTACCTGGGTGAAGCTTTCTTT. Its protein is CASSYLGEAFF.

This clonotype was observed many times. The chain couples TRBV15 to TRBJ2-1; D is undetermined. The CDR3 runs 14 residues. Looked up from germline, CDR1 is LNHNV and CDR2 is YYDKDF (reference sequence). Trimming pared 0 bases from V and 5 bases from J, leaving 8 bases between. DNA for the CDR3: TGTGCCACCAGCAGAGATGCAGGCCACAATGAGCAGTTCTTC. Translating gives CATSRDAGHNEQFF.

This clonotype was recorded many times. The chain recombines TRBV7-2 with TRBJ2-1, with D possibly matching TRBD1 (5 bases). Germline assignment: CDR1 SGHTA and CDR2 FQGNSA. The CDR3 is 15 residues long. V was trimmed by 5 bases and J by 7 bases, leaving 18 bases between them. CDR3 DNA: TGTGCCAGCAGCCCCATCGGCAGGGTCGGTAATGAGCAGTTCTTC. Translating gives CASSPIGRVGNEQFF.

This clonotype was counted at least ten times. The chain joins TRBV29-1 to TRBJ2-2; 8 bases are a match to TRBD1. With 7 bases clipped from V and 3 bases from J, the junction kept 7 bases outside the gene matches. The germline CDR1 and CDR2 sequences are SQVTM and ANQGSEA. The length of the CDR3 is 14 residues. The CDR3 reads CSARVDRDTGELFF. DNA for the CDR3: TGCAGCGCCCGAGTGGACAGGGACACCGGGGAGCTGTTTTTT.

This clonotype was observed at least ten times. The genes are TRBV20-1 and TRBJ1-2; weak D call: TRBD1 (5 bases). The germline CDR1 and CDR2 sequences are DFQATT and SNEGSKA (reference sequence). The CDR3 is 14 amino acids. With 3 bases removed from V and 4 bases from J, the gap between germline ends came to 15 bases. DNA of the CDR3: TGCAGTGCTAGGCTTTGGGGGTCACCCTATGGCTACACCTTC. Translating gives CSARLWGSPYGYTF.